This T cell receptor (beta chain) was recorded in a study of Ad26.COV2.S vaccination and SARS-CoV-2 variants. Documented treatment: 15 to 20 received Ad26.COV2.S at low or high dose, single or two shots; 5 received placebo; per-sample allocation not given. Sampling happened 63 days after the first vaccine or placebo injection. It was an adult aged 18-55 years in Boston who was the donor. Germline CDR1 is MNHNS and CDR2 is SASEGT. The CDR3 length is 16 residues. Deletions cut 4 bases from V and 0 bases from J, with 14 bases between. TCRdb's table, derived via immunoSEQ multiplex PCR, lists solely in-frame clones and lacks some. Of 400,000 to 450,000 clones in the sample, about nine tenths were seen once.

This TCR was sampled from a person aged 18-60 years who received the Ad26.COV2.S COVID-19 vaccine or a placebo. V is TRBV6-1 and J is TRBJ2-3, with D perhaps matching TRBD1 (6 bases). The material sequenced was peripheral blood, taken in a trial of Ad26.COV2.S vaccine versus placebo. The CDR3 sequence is CASSVRGRGSTDTQYF. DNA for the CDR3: TGTGCCAGCAGTGTTAGGGGGAGAGGGAGCACAGATACGCAGTATTTT.